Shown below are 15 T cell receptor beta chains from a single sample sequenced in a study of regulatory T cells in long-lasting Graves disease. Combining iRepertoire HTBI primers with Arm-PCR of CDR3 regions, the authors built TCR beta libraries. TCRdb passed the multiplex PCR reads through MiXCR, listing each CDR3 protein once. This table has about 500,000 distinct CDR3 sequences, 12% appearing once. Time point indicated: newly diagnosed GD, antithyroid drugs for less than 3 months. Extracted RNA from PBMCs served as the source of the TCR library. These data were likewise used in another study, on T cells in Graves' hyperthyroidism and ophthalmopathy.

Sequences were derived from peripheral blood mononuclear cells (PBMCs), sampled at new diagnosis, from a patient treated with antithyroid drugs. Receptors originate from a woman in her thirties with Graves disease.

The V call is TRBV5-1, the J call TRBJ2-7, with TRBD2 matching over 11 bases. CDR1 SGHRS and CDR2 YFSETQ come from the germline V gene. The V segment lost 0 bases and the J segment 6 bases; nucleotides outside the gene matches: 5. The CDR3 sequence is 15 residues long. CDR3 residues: CASSLALAGGGEQYF. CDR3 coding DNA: TGCGCCAGCAGCTTGGCCCTAGCGGGAGGTGGCGAGCAGTACTTC.

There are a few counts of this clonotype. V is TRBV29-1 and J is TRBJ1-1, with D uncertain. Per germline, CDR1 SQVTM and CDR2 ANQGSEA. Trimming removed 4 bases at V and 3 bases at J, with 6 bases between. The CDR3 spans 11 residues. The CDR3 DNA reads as TGCAGCGTTGTATTTTACACTGAAGCTTTCTTT. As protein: CSVVFYTEAFF.

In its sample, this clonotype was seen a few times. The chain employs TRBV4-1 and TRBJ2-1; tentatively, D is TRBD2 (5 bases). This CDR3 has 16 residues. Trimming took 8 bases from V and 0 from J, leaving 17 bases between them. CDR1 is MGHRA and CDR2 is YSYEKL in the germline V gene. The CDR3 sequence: CASVQHPAASYNEQFF. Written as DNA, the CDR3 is TGCGCCAGCGTACAACACCCAGCGGCCTCCTACAATGAGCAGTTCTTC.

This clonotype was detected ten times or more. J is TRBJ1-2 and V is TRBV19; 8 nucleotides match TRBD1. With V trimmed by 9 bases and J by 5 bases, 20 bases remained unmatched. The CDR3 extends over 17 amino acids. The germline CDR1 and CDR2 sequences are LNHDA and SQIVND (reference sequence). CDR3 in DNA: TGTGCCAGCAAGAGGGCCGGGACAGGTCGGATCGGGTATGGCTACACCTTC. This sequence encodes CASKRAGTGRIGYGYTF.

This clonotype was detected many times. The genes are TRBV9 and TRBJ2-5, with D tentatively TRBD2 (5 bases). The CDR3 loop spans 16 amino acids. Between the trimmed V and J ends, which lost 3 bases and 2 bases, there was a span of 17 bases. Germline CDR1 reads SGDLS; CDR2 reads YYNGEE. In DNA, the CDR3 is TGTGCCAGCAGCGGGGTAAGCGGAAGGAGGCAAGAGACCCAGTACTTC. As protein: CASSGVSGRRQETQYF.

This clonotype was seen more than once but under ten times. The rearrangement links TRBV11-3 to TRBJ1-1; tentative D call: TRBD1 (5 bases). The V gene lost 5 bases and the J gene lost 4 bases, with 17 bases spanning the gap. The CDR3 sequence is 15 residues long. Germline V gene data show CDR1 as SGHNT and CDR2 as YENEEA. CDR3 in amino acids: CASSLPRRRGTEAFF. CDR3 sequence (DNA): TGTGCCAGCAGCCTCCCCCGGCGGAGGGGCACTGAAGCTTTCTTT.

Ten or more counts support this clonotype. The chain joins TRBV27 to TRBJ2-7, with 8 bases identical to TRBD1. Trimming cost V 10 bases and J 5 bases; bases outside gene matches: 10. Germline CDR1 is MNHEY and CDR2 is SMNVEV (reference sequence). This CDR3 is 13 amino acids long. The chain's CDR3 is CATRTGFIHEQYF. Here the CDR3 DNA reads TGTGCCACCCGGACAGGGTTTATCCACGAGCAGTACTTC.

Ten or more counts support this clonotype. This chain's CDR3 is CASSPTSRTGPGYTF. The CDR3 nucleotides are TGTGCCAGCAGCCCAACTTCGAGGACAGGGCCCGGCTACACCTTC. The rearrangement joins TRBV7-2 to TRBJ1-2; 8 nucleotides align to TRBD1. Germline lookup yields CDR1 SGHTA and CDR2 FQGNSA. V lost 5 bases and J lost 8; bases outside the gene matches: 13. This CDR3 region has 15 residues.

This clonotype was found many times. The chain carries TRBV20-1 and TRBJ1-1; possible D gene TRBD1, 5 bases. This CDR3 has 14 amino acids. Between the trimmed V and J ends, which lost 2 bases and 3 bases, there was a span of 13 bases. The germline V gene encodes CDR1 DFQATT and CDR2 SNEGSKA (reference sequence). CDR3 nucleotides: TGCAGTGCTAGAAGGGGCAGGTGGGACACTGAAGCTTTCTTT. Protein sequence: CSARRGRWDTEAFF.

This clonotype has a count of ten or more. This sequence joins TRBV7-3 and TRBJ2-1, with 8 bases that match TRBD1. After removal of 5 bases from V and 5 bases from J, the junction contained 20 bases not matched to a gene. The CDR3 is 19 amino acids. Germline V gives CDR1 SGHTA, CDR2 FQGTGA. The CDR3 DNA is TGTGCCAGCAGCCCTACCCCAGCCTCAAATATGGACAGGGACAATGAGCAGTTCTTC. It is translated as CASSPTPASNMDRDNEQFF.

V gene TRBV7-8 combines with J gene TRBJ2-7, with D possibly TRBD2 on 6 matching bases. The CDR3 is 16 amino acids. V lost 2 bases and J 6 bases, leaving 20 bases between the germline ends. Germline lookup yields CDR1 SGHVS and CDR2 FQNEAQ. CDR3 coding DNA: TGTGCCAGCAGCTTAACTTGGAGGGCCAGTCCGGGCGAGCAGTACTTC. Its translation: CASSLTWRASPGEQYF.

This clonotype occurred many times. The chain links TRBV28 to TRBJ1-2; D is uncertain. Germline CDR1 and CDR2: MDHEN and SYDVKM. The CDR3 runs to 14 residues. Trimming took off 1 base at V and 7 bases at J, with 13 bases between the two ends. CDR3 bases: TGTGCCAGCAGTTTATCGGAGGGAGTTCGTGGCTACACCTTC. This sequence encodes CASSLSEGVRGYTF.

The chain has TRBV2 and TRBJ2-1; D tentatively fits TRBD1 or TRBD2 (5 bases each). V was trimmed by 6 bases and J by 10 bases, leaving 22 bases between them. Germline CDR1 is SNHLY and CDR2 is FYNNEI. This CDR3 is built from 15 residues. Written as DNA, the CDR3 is TGTGCCAGCAGCTTGGGACGCTTTCCAGCCGGGGAGCAGTTCTTC. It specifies CASSLGRFPAGEQFF.

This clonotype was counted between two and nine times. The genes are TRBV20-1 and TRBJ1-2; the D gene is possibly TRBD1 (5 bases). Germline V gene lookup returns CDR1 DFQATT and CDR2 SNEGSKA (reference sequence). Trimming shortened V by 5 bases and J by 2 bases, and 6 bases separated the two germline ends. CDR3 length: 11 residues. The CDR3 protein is CSAQGNYGYTF. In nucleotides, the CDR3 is TGCAGTGCTCAGGGAAACTATGGCTACACCTTC.

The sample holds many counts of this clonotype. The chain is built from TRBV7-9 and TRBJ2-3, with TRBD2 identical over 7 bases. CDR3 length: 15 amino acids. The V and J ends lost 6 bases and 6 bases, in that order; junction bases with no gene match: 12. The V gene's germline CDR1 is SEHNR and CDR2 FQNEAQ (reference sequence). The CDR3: CASRSAWEGMDTQYF. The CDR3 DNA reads TGTGCCAGCAGATCCGCTTGGGAGGGGATGGATACGCAGTATTTT.